This T cell receptor (beta chain) is drawn from a study of T cells in narcolepsy. The wider study: Donors had narcolepsy type 1 or type 2, or were healthy controls. Study-wide findings and caveats: Comparing one patient's CSF and blood CD4+ clonotypes highlighted HCRT- and TRIB2-specific autoreactive clonotypes. Reportedly, autoreactive clonotypes were serially detected in patients' blood but not controls'. In some patient and control memory CD4+ samples, autoreactive clones were absent.

In regard to this clone: Its target is unknown.

With 5 bases clipped from V and 3 bases from J, the junction kept 10 bases outside the gene matches. Germline V lookup: CDR1 MGHDK, CDR2 SYGVNS. The CDR3 totals 16 residues. The table came from immunoSEQ multiplex PCR; TCRdb's copy has only in-frame clones and leaves some out. The table lists about 37,000 clones, 80% of them singletons, with about 0.95% in the top ten. This chain connects TRBV25-1 to TRBJ1-2; 9 bases are a match to TRBD1. This sequence was found in a human donor in good health. The sequencing input was memory (CD45RA-) CD4+ T cells from blood. The CDR3, as DNA: TGTGCCAGCAGTCCGTACACAGGGGGCGCTTACTATGGCTACACCTTC. It encodes CASSPYTGGAYYGYTF.